A single sample is the source of the 25 T cell receptor beta chains below, sequenced in a study of blood T cell repertoires in COVID-19. Profiling relied on immunoSEQ multiplex PCR, and the TCRdb table lists in-frame clones only, not all of them. This sample has 200,000 to 300,000 clones, with approximately 87% found just once. The sample was peripheral blood. Receptor source: a man aged 60 to 75 with acute or convalescent COVID-19.

The chain uses TRBV30 and TRBJ1-2, with 8 bases that match TRBD1. The CDR3 length is 15 residues. V lost 2 bases and J lost 0; bases outside the gene matches: 5. The germline V gene encodes CDR1 GTSNPN and CDR2 SVGIG (reference sequence). CDR3 coding DNA: TGTGCCTGGAGTTATGGACAGGGAGCTAACTATGGCTACACCTTC. Translation: CAWSYGQGANYGYTF.

This clone has just one count. This chain connects TRBV10-3 to TRBJ2-5, with a possible D match to TRBD2 (5 bases). In germline, CDR1 is ENHRY, CDR2 SYGVKD. V was trimmed by 2 bases and J by 0 bases, leaving 19 bases between them. CDR3 length: 18 amino acids. For the CDR3, the DNA is TGTGCCATCAGTGAGGCTAGTGAGGGCAGATTGTACCAAGAGACCCAGTACTTC. It is translated as CAISEASEGRLYQETQYF.

The V gene is TRBV28, the J gene TRBJ1-2; D is ambiguous. The CDR3 has 14 amino acids. Trimming removed 3 bases at V and 0 bases at J, with 8 bases between. CDR1 MDHEN and CDR2 SYDVKM come from the germline V gene. The CDR3 protein is CASSFRGTNYGYTF. For the CDR3, the DNA is TGTGCCAGCAGTTTTAGAGGGACTAACTATGGCTACACCTTC.

V gene TRBV5-1 combines with J gene TRBJ1-1; possible D gene TRBD1, 5 bases. This CDR3 is built from 13 residues. Germline CDR1 is SGHRS and CDR2 is YFSETQ. V lost 0 bases to trimming and J lost 7 bases, with 10 bases between them. The CDR3 sequence is CASSLAQGFEAFF. The CDR3 bases are TGCGCCAGCAGCTTGGCCCAGGGCTTTGAAGCTTTCTTT.

The chain has TRBV4-1 and TRBJ1-1, with TRBD1 matching 9 bases. This CDR3 has 16 residues. The V gene end was trimmed by 4 bases and the J gene end by 3 bases; junction bases not matched to a gene: 9. Germline CDR1 MGHRA, CDR2 YSYEKL. The CDR3 is CASSLRDRARHTEAFF. The CDR3 nucleotides read TGCGCCAGCAGCCTCCGGGACAGGGCACGGCACACTGAAGCTTTCTTT.

This clone turned up a few times. The chain employs TRBV2 and TRBJ1-3; weak D call: TRBD1 (6 bases). The germline V gene has CDR1 SNHLY and CDR2 FYNNEI. The CDR3 spans 16 residues. V lost 4 bases, J lost 0 bases, and 13 bases lay in between. The CDR3 coding sequence is TGTGCCAGCAGTGCCGGGACAACGATCTCTGGAAACACCATATATTTT. Its translation: CASSAGTTISGNTIYF. Together with reference TRBV2 and TRBJ1-3, the CDR3 gives the full variable domain: EPEVTQTPSHQVTQMGQEVILRCVPISNHLYFYWYRQILGQKVEFLVSFYNNEISEKSEIFDDQFSVERPDGSNFTLKIRSTKLEDSAMYFCASSAGTTISGNTIYFGEGSWLTVV.

The genes are TRBV25-1 and TRBJ2-3, with 9 bases fitting TRBD2. Germline CDR1 and CDR2: MGHDK and SYGVNS. The ends lost 0 bases at V and 2 bases at J; junction bases unmatched: 3. The CDR3 length is 16 residues. CDR3 nucleotides: TGTGCCAGCAGTGAATATAGCGGGAGTGCCACAGATACGCAGTATTTT. Protein product: CASSEYSGSATDTQYF.

The rearrangement joins TRBV29-1 to TRBJ2-1; a possible D gene is TRBD2 (6 bases). The germline V and J ends were trimmed by 4 bases and 7 bases, with 14 bases remaining between them. Germline loops: CDR1 SQVTM, CDR2 ANQGSEA. The CDR3 length is 13 residues. The CDR3 nucleotides are TGCAGCGTTGTACTAGCCGCTAAGAATGAGCAGTTCTTC. Translating it yields CSVVLAAKNEQFF.

The genes are TRBV7-2 and TRBJ1-4; D might be TRBD1 (6 bases). Germline assignment: CDR1 SGHTA and CDR2 FQGNSA. Trimming removed 2 bases from V and 5 bases from J, with 12 bases in between. The CDR3 is made up of 15 amino acids. The CDR3 loop is CASSLFPGENEKLFF. In nucleotides, the CDR3 is TGTGCCAGCAGCTTATTTCCAGGGGAGAATGAAAAACTGTTTTTT.

The chain is built from TRBV11-1 and TRBJ1-6, with 7 positions matching TRBD1. Germline CDR1 is SGHAT and CDR2 is FQDESV (reference sequence). This CDR3 region has 14 residues. V lost 5 bases, J lost 7 bases, and 5 bases stayed unmatched. DNA for the CDR3: TGTGCCAGCAGCACCGGGACAGCCAATTCACCCCTCCACTTT. As protein: CASSTGTANSPLHF.

The gene calls are TRBV13 and TRBJ1-3, with D tentatively TRBD1 (6 bases). Germline lookup yields CDR1 PRHDT and CDR2 FYEKMQ (reference sequence). Trimming removed 2 bases from V and 2 bases from J, with 13 bases in between. The CDR3 is 16 amino acids. In nucleotides, the CDR3 is TGTGCCAGCAGCTTACTCGGCACAGGGACTGGAAACACCATATATTTT. Its protein is CASSLLGTGTGNTIYF.

J is TRBJ1-4 and V is TRBV18; D is possibly TRBD1 (6 bases). This CDR3 contains 14 residues. V gave up 6 bases and J gave up 8 bases, with 16 bases separating them. CDR1 KGHSH and CDR2 LQKENI come from the germline V gene. The CDR3 here is CASSSTGQGEKLFF. CDR3 coding DNA: TGTGCCAGCTCCTCGACAGGCCAGGGAGAAAAACTGTTTTTT. The whole variable domain, filled in from reference TRBV18 and TRBJ1-4, reads NAGVMQNPRHLVRRRGQEARLRCSPMKGHSHVYWYRQLPEEGLKFMVYLQKENIIDESGMPKERFSAEFPKEGPSILRIQQVVRGDSAAYFCASSSTGQGEKLFFGSGTQLSVL.

The chain carries TRBV2 and TRBJ2-5; tentatively, D is TRBD1 (6 bases). This CDR3 is built from 14 residues. Trimming left V 2 bases short and J 3 bases short, with 10 bases between. Germline lookup yields CDR1 SNHLY and CDR2 FYNNEI. CDR3 region: CASSEWAGEETQYF. As DNA, the CDR3 is TGTGCCAGCAGTGAATGGGCAGGGGAAGAGACCCAGTACTTC.

This chain joins TRBV18 and TRBJ2-7; 9 bases are shared with TRBD1. CDR1 and CDR2 from the germline V gene are KGHSH and LQKENI. With V trimmed by 2 bases and J by 5 bases, 4 bases remained unmatched. CDR3 length equals 14 residues. The DNA of the CDR3 is TGTGCCAGCTCACCATTGGACAGGGGAAACGAGCAGTACTTC. It codes for CASSPLDRGNEQYF.

CDR3 residues: CASSRTVNTEAFF. The CDR3, as DNA: TGCGCCAGCAGCCGGACAGTTAACACTGAAGCTTTCTTT. The rearrangement links TRBV4-3 to TRBJ1-1; D possibly corresponds to TRBD1 (6 bases). Germline V gene sequence: CDR1 LGHNA, CDR2 YSLEER. Trimming cost V 4 bases and J 2 bases, with 8 bases left between them. The CDR3 spans 13 residues.

This chain links TRBV6-5 with TRBJ1-6, with a weak D call TRBD1 (6 bases). The CDR3 length is 15 residues. V was pared by 6 bases and J by 9 bases, with 18 bases between. Germline assignment: CDR1 MNHEY and CDR2 SVGAGI. CDR3 nucleotide sequence: TGTGCCAGCAGATCCCTACGGGGGGCGATTTCACCCCTCCACTTT. Residues: CASRSLRGAISPLHF.

The chain uses TRBV5-3 and TRBJ2-7; 7 bases agree with TRBD1. TRBV5-3 is an ORF; its function is uncertain. The CDR3 is 14 residues long. V was pared by 3 bases and J by 0 bases, with 3 bases of the junction left unmatched. The CDR3 protein is CARSYRDSSYEQYF. DNA of the CDR3: TGTGCCAGAAGCTACCGGGACAGCTCCTACGAGCAGTACTTC.

To note about this clone: The sample carries other DNA sequences with the same CDR3. The chain links TRBV4-2 to TRBJ2-7, with TRBD1 identical over 7 bases. This CDR3 has 14 residues. Losses at the gene ends were 1 base for V and 2 bases for J; bases not matched to a gene: 2. Looked up from germline, CDR1 is LGHNA and CDR2 is YNFKEQ. CDR3 protein: CASSQGQGTYEQYF. CDR3 bases: TGTGCCAGCAGCCAAGGACAGGGTACCTACGAGCAGTACTTC.

V gene TRBV15 combines with J gene TRBJ1-3, with D unclear. The CDR3 loop spans 15 amino acids. Germline CDR1 and CDR2: LNHNV and YYDKDF (reference sequence). Trimming stripped 0 bases from V and 3 bases from J, with 9 bases between. The CDR3 here is CATSRDLSVGNTIYF. Written as DNA, the CDR3 is TGTGCCACCAGCAGAGATCTATCGGTTGGAAACACCATATATTTT.

V and J are TRBV5-4 and TRBJ2-2; 7 bases fit TRBD1. This CDR3 region has 15 residues. Germline CDR1 SGHNT, CDR2 YYREEE (reference sequence). With 4 bases clipped from V and 0 bases from J, the junction kept 3 bases outside the gene matches. The DNA of the CDR3 is TGTGCCAGCAGCAAAGGACAGGCGAACACCGGGGAGCTGTTTTTT. The encoded protein is CASSKGQANTGELFF.

The CDR3 bases are TGTGCCAGCAGTTTTCCACTAGCCATAGACACCGGGGAGCTGTTTTTT. Protein product: CASSFPLAIDTGELFF. The chain is built from TRBV28 and TRBJ2-2; a weak D match, TRBD2 (6 bases). Germline assignment: CDR1 MDHEN and CDR2 SYDVKM. CDR3 length: 16 residues. The ends were cut back, 3 bases at V and 3 bases at J, with 14 bases in the middle.

The chain couples TRBV6-4 to TRBJ2-7; TRBD1 might be the D (6 bases). The CDR3 is 13 residues long. V was pared by 8 bases and J by 5 bases, with 16 bases between. Germline loops: CDR1 MRHNA, CDR2 SNTAGT. The CDR3: CASSKDSMDEQYF. The CDR3 DNA is TGTGCCAGCTCAAAGGACAGTATGGACGAGCAGTACTTC.

This chain uses TRBV24-1 with TRBJ2-1, with D possibly TRBD1 on 5 matching bases. V lost 3 bases, J lost 2 bases, and 7 bases lay in between. This CDR3 is built from 14 residues. Germline V CDR1 and CDR2: KGHDR, SFDVKD. DNA for the CDR3: TGTGCCACCAGTGATAGGACACCCTACAATGAGCAGTTCTTC. Translated, it gives CATSDRTPYNEQFF.

The J gene is TRBJ2-1, the V gene TRBV6-5; the D is unclear. V lost 6 bases and J lost 7, with 10 bases in between. The CDR3 runs 12 residues. The germline gives CDR1 MNHEY, CDR2 SVGAGI. Written as DNA, the CDR3 is TGTGCCAGCAGCCGGAGTGGGAATGAGCAGTTCTTC. It translates to CASSRSGNEQFF.

The chain recombines TRBV4-3 with TRBJ1-5, with no clear D. This CDR3 comprises 15 residues. CDR1 LGHNA and CDR2 YSLEER come from the germline V gene. With 1 base removed from V and 7 bases from J, the gap between germline ends came to 14 bases. CDR3 protein: CASSQVGGIGQPQHF. CDR3 in DNA: TGCGCCAGCAGCCAAGTCGGCGGGATAGGGCAGCCCCAGCATTTT.